This T cell receptor beta chain was profiled in a study of early T cells in non-severe SARS-CoV-2 infection. CDR1 and CDR2 (germline): SGHRS, YFSETQ. This CDR3 region has 17 residues. Trimming took 0 bases from V and 7 from J; bases not matched to a gene: 10. In this sample, this clonotype turned up a few times. TCRdb called the 5' RACE reads again in MiXCR, with one record for every CDR3 protein. The sample contains tens of thousands of distinct CDR3 sequences, around 10% of which appear only once. J is TRBJ2-1 and V is TRBV5-1, with TRBD2 matching 10 bases. Specimen: whole blood. The receptor was derived from an adult who was a healthcare worker with PCR-confirmed SARS-CoV-2 infection or an uninfected control (not recorded which). CDR3 amino acids: CASSLEASGRLRNEQFF. The CDR3 coding sequence is TGCGCCAGCAGCTTGGAGGCTAGCGGGAGACTTAGGAATGAGCAGTTCTTC.